The 17 T cell receptor beta chains in this list originate from one sample, sequenced in a study of glioma-infiltrating T cells after dendritic cell vaccination. Time point here: after dendritic cell vaccination, including at tumor progression/relapse. Produced via immunoSEQ multiplex PCR; TCRdb's table is partial and in-frame only. Of 85,000 or so clones in the sample, 75% to 90% were seen once. This sample comprised blood, obtained after dendritic cell vaccination. These receptors were taken from a human donor with glioblastoma.

The V gene is TRBV18, the J gene TRBJ2-7, with TRBD2 identical over 9 bases. This CDR3 is 15 amino acids long. Germline lookup yields CDR1 KGHSH and CDR2 LQKENI. V shed 3 bases and J 5 bases; nucleotides not matched to a gene: 8. In DNA, the CDR3 is TGTGCCAGCTCACCGTCTGGGGTAGCGGGAGACGAGCAGTACTTC. This sequence encodes CASSPSGVAGDEQYF.

The chain uses TRBV6-6 and TRBJ1-4, with D possibly TRBD1 on 5 matching bases. The CDR3 has 15 amino acids. In germline, CDR1 is MNHNY, CDR2 SVGAGI (reference sequence). V lost 0 bases and J 4 bases, leaving 9 bases between the germline ends. The CDR3 DNA is TGTGCCAGCAGTTACTCCCAGGGCCATAATGAAAAACTGTTTTTT. Protein sequence: CASSYSQGHNEKLFF.

The chain has TRBV7-2 and TRBJ1-5; 8 positions agree with TRBD1. The CDR3 extends over 16 amino acids. Germline CDR1 SGHTA, CDR2 FQGNSA. J lost 6 bases, V lost 0 bases, and 7 bases had no gene match. DNA of the CDR3: TGTGCCAGCAGCTTAGCGGTGGCAGGGGGCGGTCAGCCCCAGCATTTT. The encoded protein is CASSLAVAGGGQPQHF.

This clone has only one observation. The rearrangement joins TRBV15 to TRBJ2-7; 8 bases match TRBD1. CDR3 size: 15 residues. Germline CDR1 LNHNV, CDR2 YYDKDF (reference sequence). The J segment lost 3 bases and the V segment lost 3 bases, leaving 7 bases of the junction unmatched. The CDR3 nucleotides are TGTGCCACCAGCAGTGGGACAGGCGCTAACTACGAGCAGTACTTC. Encoded protein: CATSSGTGANYEQYF.

This chain uses TRBV28 with TRBJ2-1; 11 bases are a match to TRBD2. This CDR3 region has 16 residues. Germline V CDR1 and CDR2: MDHEN, SYDVKM. V gave up 6 bases and J gave up 7 bases; unmatched junction bases: 11. CDR3 loop: CASRTTGASGRNEQFF. The CDR3 nucleotides are TGTGCCAGCAGGACCACGGGGGCTAGCGGGAGGAATGAGCAGTTCTTC.

This clone was detected only once. This chain uses TRBV23-1 with TRBJ1-2; unclear D gene. TRBV23-1 is placed among ORFs of uncertain function. Trimming stripped 8 bases from V and 4 bases from J, with 8 bases between. This CDR3 is built from 11 residues. The CDR3 reads CASGPGYGYTF. CDR3 DNA sequence: TGCGCCAGCGGGCCTGGCTATGGCTACACCTTC.

CDR3 sequence reads: CASSQIRDTTSYEQYF. CDR3 bases: TGTGCCAGCAGCCAAATCCGGGACACTACCTCCTACGAGCAGTACTTC. The chain links TRBV7-9 to TRBJ2-5; weak D call: TRBD1 (6 bases). The J call may be in error: the DNA end matches TRBJ2-7 better. The germline gives CDR1 SEHNR, CDR2 FQNEAQ (reference sequence). The CDR3 is 16 amino acids.

The chain is built from TRBV7-2 and TRBJ1-6, with 8 bases identical to TRBD1. The CDR3 covers 15 residues. J was trimmed by 5 bases and V by 5 bases; bases with no gene match: 5. Germline CDR1 is SGHTA and CDR2 is FQGNSA. CDR3 in DNA: TGTGCCAGCAGCATCGGGACAGGTCATAATTCACCCCTCCACTTT. Translation gives CASSIGTGHNSPLHF.

The chain is built from TRBV10-3 and TRBJ1-1; TRBD1 might be the D (6 bases). The CDR3 has 13 amino acids. Trimming shortened V by 6 bases and J by 9 bases, and 17 bases separated the two germline ends. CDR1 is ENHRY, CDR2 SYGVKD, per germline. CDR3 bases: TGTGCCATCAGCGAAATTTCCGGGGGGCAAGCTTTCTTT. Its protein is CAISEISGGQAFF.

The J gene is TRBJ1-1, the V gene TRBV15; the D gene is possibly TRBD1 (5 bases). In germline, CDR1 is LNHNV, CDR2 YYDKDF (reference sequence). CDR3 length equals 15 residues. Trimming left V 3 bases short and J 0 bases short, with 11 bases between. The CDR3 region is CATSRDGTLNTEAFF. Here the CDR3 DNA reads TGTGCCACCAGCAGGGACGGGACTCTGAACACTGAAGCTTTCTTT.

J is TRBJ2-3 and V is TRBV19, with TRBD1 identical over 7 bases. Germline values: CDR1 LNHDA, CDR2 SQIVND (reference sequence). This CDR3 spans 17 amino acids. V lost 8 bases and J lost 2; bases outside the gene matches: 16. CDR3 nucleotide sequence: TGTGCCAGTCCCAGGGACAGCCAACCCCCGGACACAGATACGCAGTATTTT. Encoded protein: CASPRDSQPPDTDTQYF.

The chain uses TRBV28 and TRBJ2-3, with D perhaps matching TRBD1 (6 bases). Trimming removed 5 bases at V and 5 bases at J, with 14 bases between. Germline V gene data show CDR1 as MDHEN and CDR2 as SYDVKM. CDR3 length equals 14 residues. The CDR3 region is CASSPVGAVDTQYF. In nucleotides, the CDR3 is TGTGCCAGCAGTCCCGTGGGGGCCGTAGATACGCAGTATTTT.

This clone was detected only once. Within the sample, other DNA sequences also encode this same CDR3. The chain is built from TRBV5-4 and TRBJ1-2; D is unclear. V lost 1 base, J lost 4 bases, and 5 bases lay in between. The CDR3 contains 12 residues. Germline CDR1 is SGHNT and CDR2 is YYREEE (reference sequence). CDR3 protein: CASSLSSYGYTF. Here the CDR3 DNA reads TGTGCCAGCAGCTTGTCCAGCTATGGCTACACCTTC.

CDR3 sequence: CASSHNPSTYEQYF. The CDR3 DNA sequence: TGCGCCAGCAGCCATAACCCTAGTACCTACGAGCAGTACTTC. The chain has TRBV4-1 and TRBJ2-7, with unresolved D. CDR1 and CDR2 (germline): MGHRA, YSYEKL. The length of the CDR3 is 14 residues. Deletions cut 3 bases from V and 2 bases from J, with 11 bases between.

J is TRBJ1-2 and V is TRBV29-1; 7 nucleotides agree with TRBD1. V lost 6 bases, J lost 5 bases, and 6 bases stayed unmatched. This CDR3 is 12 amino acids long. Germline V CDR1 and CDR2: SQVTM, ANQGSEA. The CDR3 reads CSVARGIYGYTF. For the CDR3, the DNA is TGCAGCGTCGCCAGGGGGATTTATGGCTACACCTTC.

This clone is a singleton in its sample. The genes are TRBV5-6 and TRBJ2-5, with TRBD2 matching 11 bases. The length of the CDR3 is 15 residues. Germline loops: CDR1 SGHDT, CDR2 YYEEEE. Unmatched junction bases numbered 3, after V lost 4 bases and J lost 1 base. CDR3 nucleotide sequence: TGTGCCAGCAGCGAAACTAGCGGGAGCCAAGAGACCCAGTACTTC. Protein product: CASSETSGSQETQYF.

CDR3 sequence reads: CASSPSVGGRETQYF. The CDR3 coding sequence is TGTGCCAGCAGCCCGAGTGTAGGGGGCCGGGAGACCCAGTACTTC. The chain links TRBV7-6 to TRBJ2-5, with TRBD1 identical over 7 bases. Unmatched junction bases numbered 11, after V lost 5 bases and J lost 5 bases. Germline CDR1 and CDR2: SGHVS and FNYEAQ. The CDR3 has 15 residues.